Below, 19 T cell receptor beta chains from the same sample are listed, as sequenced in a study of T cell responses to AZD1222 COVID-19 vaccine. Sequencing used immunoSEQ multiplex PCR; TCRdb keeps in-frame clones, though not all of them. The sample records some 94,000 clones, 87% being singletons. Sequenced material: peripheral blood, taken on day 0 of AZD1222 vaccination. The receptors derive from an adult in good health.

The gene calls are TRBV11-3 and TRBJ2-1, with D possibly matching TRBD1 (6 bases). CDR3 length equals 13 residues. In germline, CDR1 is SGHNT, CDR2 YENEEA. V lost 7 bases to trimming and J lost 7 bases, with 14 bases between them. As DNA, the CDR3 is TGTGCCAGCAAAACGGGGCAGGGGAATGAGCAGTTCTTC. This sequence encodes CASKTGQGNEQFF.

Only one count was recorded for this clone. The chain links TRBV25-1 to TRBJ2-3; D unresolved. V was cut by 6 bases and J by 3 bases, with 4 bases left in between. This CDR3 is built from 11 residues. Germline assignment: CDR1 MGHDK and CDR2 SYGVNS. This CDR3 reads CASSVTDTQYF. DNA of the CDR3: TGTGCCAGCAGCGTGACAGATACGCAGTATTTT.

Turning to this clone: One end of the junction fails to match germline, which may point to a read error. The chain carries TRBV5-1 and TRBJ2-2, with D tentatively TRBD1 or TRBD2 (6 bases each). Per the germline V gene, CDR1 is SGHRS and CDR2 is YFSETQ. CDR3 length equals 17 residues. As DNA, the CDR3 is TGTGCCAGCAGCTCTACGGTACAGGGACTGGGTGCCGGGGAGCTGTTTTTT. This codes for CASSSTVQGLGAGELFF. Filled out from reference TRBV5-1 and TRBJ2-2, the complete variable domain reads KAGVTQTPRYLIKTRGQQVTLSCSPISGHRSVSWYQQTPGQGLQFLFEYFSETQRNKGNFPGRFSGRQFSNSRSEMNVSTLELGDSALYLCASSSTVQGLGAGELFFGEGSRLTVL.

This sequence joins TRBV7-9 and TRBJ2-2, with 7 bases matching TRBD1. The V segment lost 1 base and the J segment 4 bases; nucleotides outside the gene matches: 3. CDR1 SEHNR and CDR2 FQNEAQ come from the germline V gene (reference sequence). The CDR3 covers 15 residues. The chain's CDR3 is CASSLEGGVTGELFF. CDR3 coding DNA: TGTGCCAGCAGCTTAGAAGGGGGCGTCACCGGGGAGCTGTTTTTT.

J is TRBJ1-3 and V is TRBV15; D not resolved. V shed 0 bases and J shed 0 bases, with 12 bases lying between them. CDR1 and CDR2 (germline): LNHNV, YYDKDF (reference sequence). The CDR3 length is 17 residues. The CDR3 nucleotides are TGTGCCACCAGCAGAGATCCGGGAGGGAACTCTGGAAACACCATATATTTT. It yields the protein CATSRDPGGNSGNTIYF.

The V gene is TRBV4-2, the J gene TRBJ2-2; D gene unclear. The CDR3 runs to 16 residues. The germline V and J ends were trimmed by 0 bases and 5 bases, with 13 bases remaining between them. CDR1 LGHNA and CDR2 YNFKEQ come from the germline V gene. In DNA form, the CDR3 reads TGTGCCAGCAGCCAAGACCCCGGGCATGGGACCGGGGAGCTGTTTTTT. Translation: CASSQDPGHGTGELFF.

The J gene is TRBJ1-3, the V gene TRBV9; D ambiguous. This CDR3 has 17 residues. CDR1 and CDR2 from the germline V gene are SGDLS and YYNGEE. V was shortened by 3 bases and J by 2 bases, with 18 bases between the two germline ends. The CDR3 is CASSAQPGGQPGNTIYF. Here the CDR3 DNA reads TGTGCCAGCAGCGCCCAACCGGGAGGGCAGCCTGGAAACACCATATATTTT.

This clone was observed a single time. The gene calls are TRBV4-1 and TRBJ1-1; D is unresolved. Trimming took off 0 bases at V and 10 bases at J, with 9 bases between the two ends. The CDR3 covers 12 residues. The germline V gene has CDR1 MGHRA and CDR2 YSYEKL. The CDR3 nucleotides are TGCGCCAGCAGCCAAGATTCAGTAGGAGCTTTCTTT. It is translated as CASSQDSVGAFF.

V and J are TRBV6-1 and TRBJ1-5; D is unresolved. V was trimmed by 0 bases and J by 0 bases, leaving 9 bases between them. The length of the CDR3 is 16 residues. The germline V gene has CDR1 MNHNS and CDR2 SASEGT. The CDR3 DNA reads TGTGCCAGCAGTGAAGCAGTGGGTTATAGCAATCAGCCCCAGCATTTT. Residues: CASSEAVGYSNQPQHF.

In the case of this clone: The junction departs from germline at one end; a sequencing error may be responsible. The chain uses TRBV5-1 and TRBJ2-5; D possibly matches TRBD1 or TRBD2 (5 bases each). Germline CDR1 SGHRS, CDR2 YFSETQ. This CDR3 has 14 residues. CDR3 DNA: TGTGCCAGCAGCTTGGGGACGGTCCAAGAGACCCAGTACTTC. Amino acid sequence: CASSLGTVQETQYF.

In DNA form, the CDR3 reads TGTGCCAGCAGTTACTCTCAGGGCCTCTCGTCCGGCACAGATACGCAGTATTTT. It is translated as CASSYSQGLSSGTDTQYF. The chain is built from TRBV6-2 or TRBV6-3 and TRBJ2-3; TRBD1 is a possible D gene (5 bases). Trimming shortened V by 0 bases and J by 1 base, and 17 bases separated the two germline ends. Germline assignment: CDR1 MNHEY and CDR2 SVGEGT. This CDR3 comprises 18 residues.

CDR3: CASRVGYNEQFF. In nucleotides, the CDR3 is TGTGCCAGCAGGGTGGGCTACAATGAGCAGTTCTTC. This chain uses TRBV6-5 with TRBJ2-1; unclear D gene. The CDR3 loop spans 12 amino acids. Germline CDR1 and CDR2: MNHEY and SVGAGI. Trimming stripped 6 bases from V and 3 bases from J, with 6 bases between.

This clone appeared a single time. In DNA form, the CDR3 reads TGTGCCAGCAGCGTAGTCAACACAGATACGCAGTATTTT. This encodes CASSVVNTDTQYF. J is TRBJ2-3 and V is TRBV9, with D uncertain. Trimming shortened V by 0 bases and J by 2 bases, and 4 bases separated the two germline ends. The CDR3 sequence is 13 residues long. Per germline, CDR1 SGDLS and CDR2 YYNGEE. The whole variable domain, remainder taken from reference TRBV9 and TRBJ2-3, is DSGVTQTPKHLITATGQRVTLRCSPRSGDLSVYWYQQSLDQGLQFLIQYYNGEERAKGNILERFSAQQFPDLHSELNLSSLELGDSALYFCASSVVNTDTQYFGPGTRLTVL.

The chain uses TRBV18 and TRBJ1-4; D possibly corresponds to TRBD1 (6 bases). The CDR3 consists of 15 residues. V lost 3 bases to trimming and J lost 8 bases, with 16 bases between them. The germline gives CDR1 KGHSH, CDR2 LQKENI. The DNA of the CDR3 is TGTGCCAGCTCACCCACGCGGGGGGGGCAAGAAAAACTGTTTTTT. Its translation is CASSPTRGGQEKLFF.

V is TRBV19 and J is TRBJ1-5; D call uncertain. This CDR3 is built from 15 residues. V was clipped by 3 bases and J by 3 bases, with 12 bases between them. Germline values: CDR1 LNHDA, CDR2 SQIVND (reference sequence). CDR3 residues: CASSIPPLDNQPQHF. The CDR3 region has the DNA TGTGCCAGTAGTATCCCCCCCCTCGACAATCAGCCCCAGCATTTT.

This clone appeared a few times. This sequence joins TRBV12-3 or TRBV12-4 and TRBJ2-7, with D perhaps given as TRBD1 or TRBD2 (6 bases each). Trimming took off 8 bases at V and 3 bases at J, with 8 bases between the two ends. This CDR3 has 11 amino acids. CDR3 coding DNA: TGTGCCAGCGGGGGGCTCTACGAGCAGTACTTC. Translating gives CASGGLYEQYF.

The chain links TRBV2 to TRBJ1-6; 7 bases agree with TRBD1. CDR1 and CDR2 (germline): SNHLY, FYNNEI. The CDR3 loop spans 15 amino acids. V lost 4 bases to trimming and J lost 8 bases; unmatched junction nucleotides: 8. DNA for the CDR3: TGTGCCAGCAGTGTCCGGGACAGTGAATATTCACCCCTCCACTTT. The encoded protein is CASSVRDSEYSPLHF. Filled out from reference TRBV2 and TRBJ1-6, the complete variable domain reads EPEVTQTPSHQVTQMGQEVILRCVPISNHLYFYWYRQILGQKVEFLVSFYNNEISEKSEIFDDQFSVERPDGSNFTLKIRSTKLEDSAMYFCASSVRDSEYSPLHFGNGTRLTVT.

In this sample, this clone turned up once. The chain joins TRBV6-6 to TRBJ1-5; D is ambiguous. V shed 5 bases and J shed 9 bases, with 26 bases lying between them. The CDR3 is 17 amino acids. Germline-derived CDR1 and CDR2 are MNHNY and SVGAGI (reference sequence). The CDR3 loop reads CASSPLDTLPPTRPQHF. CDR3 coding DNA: TGTGCCAGCAGTCCCCTAGACACACTTCCTCCCACACGGCCCCAGCATTTT.

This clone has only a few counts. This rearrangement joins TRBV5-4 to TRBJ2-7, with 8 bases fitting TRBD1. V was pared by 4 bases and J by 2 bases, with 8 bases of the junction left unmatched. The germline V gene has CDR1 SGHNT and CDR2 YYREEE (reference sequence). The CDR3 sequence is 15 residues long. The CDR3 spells CASSGGQGGAYEQYV. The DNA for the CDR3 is TGTGCCAGCAGCGGAGGACAGGGTGGCGCCTACGAGCAGTACGTC.